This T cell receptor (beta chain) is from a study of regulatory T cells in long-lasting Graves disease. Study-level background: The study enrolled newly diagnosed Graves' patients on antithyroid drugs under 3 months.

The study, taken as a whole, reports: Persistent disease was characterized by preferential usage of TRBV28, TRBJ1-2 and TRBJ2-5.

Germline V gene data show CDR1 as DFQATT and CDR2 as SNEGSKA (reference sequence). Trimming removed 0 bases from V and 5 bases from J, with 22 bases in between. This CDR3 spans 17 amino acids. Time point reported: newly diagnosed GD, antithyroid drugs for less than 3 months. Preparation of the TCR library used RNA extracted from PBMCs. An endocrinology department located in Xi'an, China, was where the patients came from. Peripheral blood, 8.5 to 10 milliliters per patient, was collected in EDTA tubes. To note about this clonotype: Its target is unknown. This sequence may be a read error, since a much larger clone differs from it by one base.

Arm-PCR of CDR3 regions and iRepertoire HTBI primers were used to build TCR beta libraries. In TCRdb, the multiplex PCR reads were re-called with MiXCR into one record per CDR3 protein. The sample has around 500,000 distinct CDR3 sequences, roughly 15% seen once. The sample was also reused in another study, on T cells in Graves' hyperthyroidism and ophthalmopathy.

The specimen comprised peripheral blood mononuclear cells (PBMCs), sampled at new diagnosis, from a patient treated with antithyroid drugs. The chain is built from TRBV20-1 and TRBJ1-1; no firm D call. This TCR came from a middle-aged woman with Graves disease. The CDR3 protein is CSAREVEWTEPRTEAFF. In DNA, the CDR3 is TGCAGTGCTAGAGAGGTCGAATGGACCGAACCACGAACTGAAGCTTTCTTT.